The 15 T cell receptor beta chains given below trace back to one sample, sequenced in a study of beta chain features in type 1 diabetes. Regarding the study as a whole: Type 1 diabetes patients had TCRB CDR3s that were shorter (moderately but significantly so) in all four CD4+ subsets.

Their specific antigens are unknown. Isolated RNA was reverse transcribed in full, so expressed TCRB transcripts were sequenced. Here immunoSEQ multiplex PCR was the method, and the copy in TCRdb shows in-frame clones only, minus some. The sample gives about 700,000 clones, around 15% of which show up once; about 0.02% is in the top ten. Sequenced sample: naive CD4+ T cells from blood. The receptors shown here come from a man younger than 35 with type 1 diabetes.

This clone has more than one count but fewer than ten. Written as DNA, the CDR3 is TGTGCCAGCAGCTTATTGGAAGGTGGCGGCTACACCTTC. It translates to CASSLLEGGGYTF. The chain carries TRBV7-9 and TRBJ1-2, with unresolved D. This CDR3 spans 13 amino acids. The germline V and J ends were trimmed by 2 bases and 8 bases, with 12 bases remaining between them. Germline assignment: CDR1 SEHNR and CDR2 FQNEAQ (reference sequence).

The genes are TRBV9 and TRBJ2-1; no clear D gene. Germline V gene lookup returns CDR1 SGDLS and CDR2 YYNGEE. The V gene lost 7 bases and the J gene lost 4 bases, with 12 bases spanning the gap. This CDR3 has 13 residues. This CDR3 reads CASSHPGYNEQFF. The CDR3 coding sequence is TGTGCCAGCTCTCATCCCGGGTACAATGAGCAGTTCTTC.

This clone turned up a few times. The chain recombines TRBV9 with TRBJ1-5, with D possibly matching TRBD1 (6 bases). CDR1 SGDLS and CDR2 YYNGEE come from the germline V gene. The V and J ends lost 5 bases and 6 bases respectively, with 18 bases between them. The CDR3 sequence is 15 residues long. CDR3 DNA sequence: TGTGCCAGCAGTACGGGACAACCTGGAACTCAGCCCCAGCATTTT. Its translation: CASSTGQPGTQPQHF.

The chain is built from TRBV6-5 and TRBJ1-2; weak D call: TRBD1 (5 bases). The germline gives CDR1 MNHEY, CDR2 SVGAGI. There are 15 residues in the CDR3. The ends were cut back, 5 bases at V and 1 base at J, with 14 bases in the middle. CDR3 in DNA: TGTGCCAGCAGTCCCTCGGACATCCTTAACTATGGCTACACCTTC. It is translated as CASSPSDILNYGYTF.

The chain joins TRBV7-8 to TRBJ2-3; tentative D call: TRBD1 (5 bases). The CDR3 is made up of 15 amino acids. V shed 8 bases and J shed 0 bases, with 15 bases lying between them. The germline gives CDR1 SGHVS, CDR2 FQNEAQ. The CDR3 bases are TGTGCCAGCCGCCCGGGTGGGGCTAGCACAGATACGCAGTATTTT. Translated, it gives CASRPGGASTDTQYF.

This clone was detected a few times. This sequence joins TRBV28 and TRBJ2-1, with 8 bases that match TRBD2. The CDR3 is 16 amino acids. Germline CDR1 is MDHEN and CDR2 is SYDVKM. The trim removed 5 bases at V and 5 bases at J, leaving 11 bases unmatched. CDR3 in DNA: TGTGCCAGCAGTGCGGCGGCGGCGGGGGGTAACAATGAGCAGTTCTTC. This gives the protein CASSAAAAGGNNEQFF.

The chain uses TRBV10-3 and TRBJ1-1; D not resolved. In germline, CDR1 is ENHRY, CDR2 SYGVKD. The CDR3 is made up of 13 amino acids. Trimming stripped 7 bases from V and 0 bases from J, with 9 bases between. The CDR3 sequence is CAIKDPMNTEAFF. The CDR3 DNA follows: TGTGCCATCAAGGACCCTATGAACACTGAAGCTTTCTTT.

V is TRBV27 and J is TRBJ1-4; possible D gene TRBD1, 6 bases. Per the germline V gene, CDR1 is MNHEY and CDR2 is SMNVEV (reference sequence). CDR3 length equals 15 residues. The V end lost 4 bases, the J end lost 5 bases, and 14 bases lay between the germline ends. The CDR3 sequence is CASSSPGHSNEKLFF. The CDR3 nucleotides read TGTGCCAGCAGTTCCCCGGGACATTCGAATGAAAAACTGTTTTTT.

This rearrangement joins TRBV6-5 to TRBJ1-1; no reliable D call. This CDR3 spans 16 amino acids. The germline gives CDR1 MNHEY, CDR2 SVGAGI. V dropped 0 bases and J dropped 6 bases, with 17 bases sitting between them. CDR3 loop: CASSYSFRRLQAEAFF. The DNA for the CDR3 is TGTGCCAGCAGTTACTCGTTCAGACGACTTCAGGCTGAAGCTTTCTTT.

This clone was counted only a few times. The V gene is TRBV30, the J gene TRBJ1-6, with 9 bases fitting TRBD1. The length of the CDR3 is 14 residues. V trimming: 4 bases; J trimming: 6 bases; junction bases outside the gene matches: 4. CDR1 is GTSNPN and CDR2 is SVGIG in the germline V gene (reference sequence). The CDR3 bases are TGTGCCTGGACCGGGACAGGGAGTAATTCACCCCTCCACTTT. Amino acids: CAWTGTGSNSPLHF. The variable domain in full, with the rest retrieved from reference TRBV30 and TRBJ1-6, is SQTIHQWPATLVQPVGSPLSLECTVEGTSNPNLYWYRQAAGRGLQLLFYSVGIGQISSEVPQNLSASRPQDRQFILSSKKLLLSDSGFYLCAWTGTGSNSPLHFGNGTRLTVT.

The rearrangement joins TRBV25-1 to TRBJ2-5, with 7 bases fitting TRBD1. The J segment lost 4 bases and the V segment lost 3 bases, leaving 11 bases of the junction unmatched. The length of the CDR3 is 16 residues. CDR1 and CDR2 (germline): MGHDK, SYGVNS. CDR3 in DNA: TGTGCCAGCAGTGAGAAGAAGACAGGGAATCGAGAGACCCAGTACTTC. It translates to CASSEKKTGNRETQYF.

This clone was observed a handful of times. The rearrangement uses TRBV5-4 and TRBJ1-1; no reliable D call. From germline, CDR1 is SGHNT and CDR2 YYREEE (reference sequence). Trimming took off 4 bases at V and 4 bases at J, with 8 bases between the two ends. CDR3 size: 12 residues. CDR3 in DNA: TGTGCCAGCAGCCCTGCGGGCACTGAAGCTTTCTTT. This gives the protein CASSPAGTEAFF.

J is TRBJ1-4 and V is TRBV7-9, with D possibly TRBD1 on 6 matching bases. CDR3 length: 16 amino acids. Trimming took off 5 bases at V and 13 bases at J, with 26 bases between the two ends. Per the germline V gene, CDR1 is SEHNR and CDR2 is FQNEAQ (reference sequence). CDR3 loop: CASSPIGAGALSGLFF. The CDR3 nucleotides read TGTGCCAGCAGCCCCATAGGCGCAGGGGCTCTTTCAGGACTGTTTTTT.

As DNA, the CDR3 is TGTGCCAGCAGTGAGGGGGCGGGCACAGATACGCAGTATTTT. Translated: CASSEGAGTDTQYF. This sequence joins TRBV6-4 and TRBJ2-3; tentatively, D is TRBD1 (6 bases). V lost 3 bases to trimming and J lost 1 base, with 8 bases between them. The CDR3 is made up of 14 amino acids. Germline V CDR1 and CDR2: MRHNA, SNTAGT.

In this sample, this clone turned up a few times. The J gene is TRBJ1-5, the V gene TRBV5-1; a weak D match, TRBD1 (5 bases). Germline assignment: CDR1 SGHRS and CDR2 YFSETQ. The ends were cut back, 0 bases at V and 3 bases at J, with 7 bases in the middle. The CDR3 contains 14 residues. The CDR3 protein is CASSLVGDNQPQHF. The CDR3 DNA reads as TGCGCCAGCAGCTTGGTGGGGGACAATCAGCCCCAGCATTTT. Supplemented by reference TRBV5-1 and TRBJ1-5, the full variable domain reads KAGVTQTPRYLIKTRGQQVTLSCSPISGHRSVSWYQQTPGQGLQFLFEYFSETQRNKGNFPGRFSGRQFSNSRSEMNVSTLELGDSALYLCASSLVGDNQPQHFGDGTRLSIL.